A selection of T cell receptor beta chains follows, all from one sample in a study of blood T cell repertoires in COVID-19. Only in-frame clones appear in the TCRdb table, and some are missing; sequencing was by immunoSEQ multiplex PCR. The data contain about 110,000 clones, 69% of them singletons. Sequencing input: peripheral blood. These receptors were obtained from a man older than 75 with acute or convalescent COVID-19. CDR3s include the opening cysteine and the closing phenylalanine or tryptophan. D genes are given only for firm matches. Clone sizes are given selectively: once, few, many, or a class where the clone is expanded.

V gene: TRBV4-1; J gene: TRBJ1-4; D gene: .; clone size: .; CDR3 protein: CASSPLTDNEKLFF; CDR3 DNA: TGCGCCAGCAGCCCCCTGACAGATAATGAAAAACTGTTTTTT
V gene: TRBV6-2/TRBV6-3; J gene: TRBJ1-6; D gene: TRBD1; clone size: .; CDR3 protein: CASSAGTGYSPLHF; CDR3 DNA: TGTGCCAGCAGTGCCGGGACAGGGTATTCACCCCTCCACTTT
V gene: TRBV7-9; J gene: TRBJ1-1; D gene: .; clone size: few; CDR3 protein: CASSLDGREAFF; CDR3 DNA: TGTGCCAGCAGCTTAGATGGGCGCGAAGCTTTCTTT
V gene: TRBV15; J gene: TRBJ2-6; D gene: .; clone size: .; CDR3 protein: CATSRDRTGANVLTF; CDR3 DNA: TGTGCCACCAGCAGAGACAGAACTGGGGCCAACGTCCTGACTTTC
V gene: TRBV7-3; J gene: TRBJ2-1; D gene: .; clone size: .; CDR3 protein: CASSLTALASAYNEQFF; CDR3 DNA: TGTGCCAGCAGCTTAACCGCCTTGGCTAGCGCTTACAATGAGCAGTTCTTC
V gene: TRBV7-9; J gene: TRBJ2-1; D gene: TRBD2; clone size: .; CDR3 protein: CASSLYSIAGLYNEQFF; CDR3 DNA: TGTGCCAGCAGCTTGTACAGTATAGCGGGACTCTACAATGAGCAGTTCTTC
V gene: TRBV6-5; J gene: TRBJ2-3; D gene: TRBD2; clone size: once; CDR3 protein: CASSRAGGPDTQYF; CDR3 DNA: TGTGCCAGCAGTCGAGCGGGAGGGCCGGATACGCAGTATTTT
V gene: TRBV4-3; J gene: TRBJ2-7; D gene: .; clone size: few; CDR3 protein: CASSQELGRGAYEQYF; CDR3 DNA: TGCGCCAGCAGCCAAGAATTGGGCAGGGGAGCGTACGAGCAGTACTTC
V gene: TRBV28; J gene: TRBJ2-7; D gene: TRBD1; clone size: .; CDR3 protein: CASSRYRGSYEQYF; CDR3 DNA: TGTGCCAGCAGTCGATACAGGGGGTCCTACGAGCAGTACTTC
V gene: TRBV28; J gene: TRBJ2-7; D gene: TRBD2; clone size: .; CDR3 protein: CASSFATSGTRGLGEQYF; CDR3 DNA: TGTGCCAGCAGTTTTGCTACTAGCGGGACGAGGGGACTAGGCGAGCAGTACTTC
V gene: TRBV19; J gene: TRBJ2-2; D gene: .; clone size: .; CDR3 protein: CASSLGGRGTGELFF; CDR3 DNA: TGTGCCAGTAGCCTAGGGGGACGAGGCACCGGGGAGCTGTTTTTT
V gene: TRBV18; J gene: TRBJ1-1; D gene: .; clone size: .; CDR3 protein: CASSPNRVNTEAFF; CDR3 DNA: TGTGCCAGCTCACCAAACAGGGTGAACACTGAAGCTTTCTTT
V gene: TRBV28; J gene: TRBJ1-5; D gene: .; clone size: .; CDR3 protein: CASSFRYKEDQPQHF; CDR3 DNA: TGTGCCAGCAGTTTCCGGTATAAGGAGGACCAGCCCCAGCATTTT
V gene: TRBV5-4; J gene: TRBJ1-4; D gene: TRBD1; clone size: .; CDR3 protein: CASSAGQGWSNEKLFF; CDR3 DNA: TGTGCCAGCAGCGCGGGACAGGGGTGGTCTAATGAAAAACTGTTTTTT
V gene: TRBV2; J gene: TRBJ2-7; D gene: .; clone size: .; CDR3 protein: CASSIASYEQYF; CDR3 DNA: TGTGCCAGCAGTATAGCCTCCTACGAGCAGTACTTC
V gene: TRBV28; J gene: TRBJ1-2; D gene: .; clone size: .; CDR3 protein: CASRKTGYYGYTF; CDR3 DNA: TGTGCCAGCAGGAAAACAGGATACTACGGCTACACCTTC
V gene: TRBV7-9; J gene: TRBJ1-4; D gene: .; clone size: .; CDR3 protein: CASSRSLSQGEKLFF; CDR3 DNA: TGTGCCAGCAGTCGTAGTCTTTCCCAGGGGGAAAAACTGTTTTTT
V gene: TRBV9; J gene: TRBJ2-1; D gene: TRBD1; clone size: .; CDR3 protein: CASSDQDRTDEQFF; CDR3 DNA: TGTGCCAGCAGCGACCAGGACAGGACGGATGAGCAGTTCTTC
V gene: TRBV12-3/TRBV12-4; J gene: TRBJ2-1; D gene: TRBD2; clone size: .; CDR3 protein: CASSLGLGEQFF; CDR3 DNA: TGTGCCAGCAGTCTCGGACTAGGGGAGCAGTTCTTC
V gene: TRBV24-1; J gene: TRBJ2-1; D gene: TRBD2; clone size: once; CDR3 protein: CATSSAGVRAGNEQFF; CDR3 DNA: TGTGCCACCTCATCTGCGGGAGTTAGAGCAGGCAATGAGCAGTTCTTC